Listed below are T cell receptor beta chains from one sample, sequenced in a study of T cell changes during pregnancy in multiple sclerosis. Sequencing was performed with immunoSEQ multiplex PCR; in TCRdb, only in-frame clones are kept and a portion is missing. This table holds about 100,000 clones, 90% to 95% found once. The specimen was peripheral blood, collected after pregnancy. These receptors were taken from a female donor with multiple sclerosis, enrolled in a pregnancy study. Both conserved end residues are part of each CDR3. D genes are given only for firm matches. Size values are once, few and many counts, or a class for expanded clones, and some rows have none.

d_gene	abundance	v_gene	j_gene	CDR3nt	CDR3aa
-	-	TRBV19	TRBJ1-1	TGTGCCAGTAGTAAGAAGGGGGCTGAAGCTTTCTTT	CASSKKGAEAFF
-	-	TRBV25-1	TRBJ2-1	TGTGCCAGCAGTGAATGGACATCTTCCGCCTACAATGAGCAGTTCTTC	CASSEWTSSAYNEQFF
-	-	TRBV11-3	TRBJ2-3	TGTGCCAGCAGCTTGACAGCCACAGATACGCAGTATTTT	CASSLTATDTQYF
-	-	TRBV5-6	TRBJ1-1	TGTGCCAGCAGCTTCGCGGGGGGTTGGAGCACTGAAGCTTTCTTT	CASSFAGGWSTEAFF
TRBD2	-	TRBV5-4	TRBJ2-2	TGTGCCAGCAGCTTGGGGCGGGAGCGGTTCACCGGGGAGCTGTTTTTT	CASSLGRERFTGELFF
TRBD1	-	TRBV19	TRBJ1-1	TGTGCCAGTACTCTCGGGACAGGAATGAACACTGAAGCTTTCTTT	CASTLGTGMNTEAFF
-	-	TRBV10-3	TRBJ2-6	TGTGCCATCACTACAGGTCCCGGGGCCAACGTCCTGACTTTC	CAITTGPGANVLTF
-	-	TRBV5-1	TRBJ1-3	TGCGCCAGCAGCCTTCACCCAGTCGACAGGATCAGCTCTGGAAACACCATATATTTT	CASSLHPVDRISSGNTIYF
TRBD2	-	TRBV11-2	TRBJ2-5	TGTGCCAGCAGCTTACATCGGCGGTCGGGGGGTGAGACCCAGTACTTC	CASSLHRRSGGETQYF
-	-	TRBV6-5	TRBJ2-2	TGTGCCAGCAGTTACAATTCCGGGTCTTACCCCGGGGAGCTGTTTTTT	CASSYNSGSYPGELFF
TRBD2	-	TRBV7-8	TRBJ2-2	TGTGCCAGCAGCGTAGGACTAGCGGGAAACGCCGGGGAGCTGTTTTTT	CASSVGLAGNAGELFF
TRBD1	-	TRBV28	TRBJ2-7	TGTGCCAGCAGAACTCCAGGACAGGGCCAGTACTTC	CASRTPGQGQYF
-	-	TRBV6-6	TRBJ2-7	TGTGCCAGCAGCAACCCTTCGGGGGGCGCATACGAGCAGTACTTC	CASSNPSGGAYEQYF
TRBD1	-	TRBV28	TRBJ2-7	TGTGCCAGCACCACCACCGGGACAGGGGGGTTGGGGCAGTACTTC	CASTTTGTGGLGQYF
TRBD1	once	TRBV11-2	TRBJ1-4	TGTGCCAGCAGCTGGACAGGTTCCAATGAAAAACTGTTTTTT	CASSWTGSNEKLFF
-	-	TRBV9	TRBJ2-3	TGTGCCAGCAGCGTATACACTAGAGATACGCAGTATTTT	CASSVYTRDTQYF
-	once	TRBV29-1	TRBJ1-2	TGCAGCGTTGTCCGGAACTATGGCTACACCTTC	CSVVRNYGYTF
-	-	TRBV4-1	TRBJ2-2	TGCGCCAGCAGCCAAGGGGGCTCGGGCGGGGAGCTGTTTTTT	CASSQGGSGGELFF
TRBD1	-	TRBV29-1	TRBJ1-2	TGCAGCGTTGAAGATCGGAGTACAGGGGGGCTGTTAAACTATGGCTACACCTTC	CSVEDRSTGGLLNYGYTF
-	-	TRBV19	TRBJ1-2	TGTGCCAGTAGTATCTTCCCGGTGGTTGGCTACACCTTC	CASSIFPVVGYTF
-	-	TRBV25-1	TRBJ2-5	TGTGCCAGCAGTGAAGGGAGACAGGCGTACCAAGAGACCCAGTACTTC	CASSEGRQAYQETQYF
TRBD1	-	TRBV5-6	TRBJ2-1	TGTGCCAGCAGCCGCGGACAGGGTTATGAGCAGTTCTTC	CASSRGQGYEQFF
TRBD1	-	TRBV18	TRBJ2-5	TGTGCCAGCTCACCACAGCAGTCACAGGGGGGCGAGACCCAGTACTTC	CASSPQQSQGGETQYF
TRBD1	-	TRBV5-1	TRBJ1-4	TGCGCCAGCAGCCCTGGGACAGACAACTATAATGAAAAACTGTTTTTT	CASSPGTDNYNEKLFF
-	-	TRBV19	TRBJ1-2	TGTGCCAGTAGGCCCGTACGGGTGAACTATGGCTACACCTTC	CASRPVRVNYGYTF
TRBD1	-	TRBV2	TRBJ2-1	TGTGCCAGCAGTGAATGGGGTCAGGGGGCGCCGAATGAGCAGTTCTTC	CASSEWGQGAPNEQFF
TRBD2	-	TRBV7-2	TRBJ2-3	TGTGCCAGCAGCTTAGATACCCTAGCGGTCGGCACAGATACGCAGTATTTT	CASSLDTLAVGTDTQYF
TRBD2	once	TRBV2	TRBJ2-1	TGTGCCAGGACTAGCGGGAGCACTGCTGAGCAGTTCTTC	CARTSGSTAEQFF
-	-	TRBV19	TRBJ1-4	TGTGCCAGTAGCATATCCTCCGGGGGACCTAATGAAAAACTGTTTTTT	CASSISSGGPNEKLFF
-	-	TRBV6-5	TRBJ2-7	TGTGCCAGCAGTTACCCCCTCCGCGGGGACTACGAGCAGTACTTC	CASSYPLRGDYEQYF
-	-	TRBV7-9	TRBJ2-1	TGTGCCAGCAGCTTAGTATCGCCAAGGACAATAACTGACAATGAGCAGTTCTTC	CASSLVSPRTITDNEQFF
-	-	TRBV29-1	TRBJ2-1	TGCAGCGTTGTCGGCGGGAACTCCTACAATGAGCAGTTCTTC	CSVVGGNSYNEQFF
TRBD1	-	TRBV5-1	TRBJ2-7	TGCGCCAGCAGCTTGGTATCCGGGACAGGGCATCGCGAGCAGTACTTC	CASSLVSGTGHREQYF
TRBD1	-	TRBV9	TRBJ1-2	TGTGCCAGCAGTTCCAACAGGGGCCTGGAGCCCCGTTTGGGCTACACCTTC	CASSSNRGLEPRLGYTF
-	-	TRBV9	TRBJ2-7	TGTGCCAGCAGCCCCCCTTCCTACGAGCAGTACTTC	CASSPPSYEQYF
-	-	TRBV2	TRBJ2-1	TGTGCCAGCAGTGACGAACTAGGAGGCAATGAGCAGTTCTTC	CASSDELGGNEQFF
-	once	TRBV4-1	TRBJ2-6	TGCGCCAGCAGCCAAGATCTCAGGGCAGGGGCCAACGTCCTGACTTTC	CASSQDLRAGANVLTF
TRBD2	-	TRBV10-3	TRBJ2-1	TGTGCCATCAGTGGACGCCAGACTAGCGGGAGGGCCTACAATGAGCAGTTCTTC	CAISGRQTSGRAYNEQFF
TRBD1	-	TRBV2	TRBJ2-3	TGTGCCAGCAGTGTATATACAGGGGGCGAAGATACGCAGTATTTT	CASSVYTGGEDTQYF
TRBD1	-	TRBV19	TRBJ1-1	TGTGCCAGTAGTTTTGGGACAGGGGGGGAAGCTTTCTTT	CASSFGTGGEAFF
TRBD1	-	TRBV5-6	TRBJ1-5	TGTGCCAGCAGCTACCTGGACAGGGATGGTAGCAATCAGCCCCAGCATTTT	CASSYLDRDGSNQPQHF
-	-	TRBV5-1	TRBJ2-5	TGCGCCAGCAGCTTGGACCCCGGGGAAAGAGAGACCCAGTACTTC	CASSLDPGERETQYF
-	once	TRBV5-4	TRBJ1-1	TGTGCCAGCAGCCCAGCAGGGCTTGCGGGAGAAACTGAAGCTTTCTTT	CASSPAGLAGETEAFF
TRBD1	-	TRBV30	TRBJ1-5	TGTGCCTGGAGTAAGGGGACAGGGGGGAATCAGCCCCAGCATTTT	CAWSKGTGGNQPQHF
TRBD2	-	TRBV6-6	TRBJ2-5	TGTGCCAGCAGTTCGGGACTAGCGGGGACCCAGTACTTC	CASSSGLAGTQYF